This T cell receptor beta chain was sequenced during a study of Graves' ophthalmopathy and Graves' hyperthyroidism. Across the study: There was a collection of peripheral blood at initial diagnosis, before any treatment.

This clonotype was seen many times. Amplified TCR beta CDR3 regions were obtained using RNA transcripts as template. RT-PCR was first run with HTBI primers, then multiplex PCR in a second round. TCRdb used MiXCR to reprocess the multiplex PCR reads, holding one entry per CDR3 protein. The table includes 680,000 or so distinct CDR3 sequences, over 20% detected once. The CDR3 is 13 residues long. Between the trimmed V and J ends, which lost 4 bases and 2 bases, there was a span of 6 bases. The sequence came from a woman aged 18-29 years with stable Graves' hyperthyroidism. Some clones in this sample may be carry-over from other donors' samples. The sample was peripheral blood. The rearrangement uses TRBV12-3 or TRBV12-4 and TRBJ1-3, with D unclear. As DNA, the CDR3 is TGTGCCAGCAGTTCCACTGCTGGAAACACCATATATTTT. Amino acid sequence: CASSSTAGNTIYF.